This T cell receptor beta chain was documented in a study of blood T cell repertoires in COVID-19. On the study more broadly: COVID-19 samples collected from the United States, Italy and Spain covered acute and convalescent phases. Sources were T cells, B-cell-depleted T cells, or PBMCs; the material itself was cDNA or gDNA.

CDR3 length equals 17 residues. Per germline, CDR1 SGHNT and CDR2 YYREEE (reference sequence). V gave up 3 bases and J gave up 3 bases; unmatched junction bases: 11. Per the study methods: Amplification of reference gene primers provided the estimated nucleated cell counts. Assay: immunoSEQ multiplex PCR; the TCRdb copy retains only in-frame clones and omits some. That table gives V, J and clone size, and the DNA gave D and trimming. This sample has roughly 160,000 clones, with roughly 70% found just once. The rearrangement uses TRBV5-4 and TRBJ2-1; 8 nucleotides align to TRBD2. The TCR was taken from a woman of 80 years or more with acute or convalescent COVID-19. The specimen sequenced was peripheral blood. In DNA, the CDR3 is TGTGCCAGCAGCTCGTACAAGACTAGCGCAGGCTACAATGAGCAGTTCTTC. It codes for CASSSYKTSAGYNEQFF.